Listed below are T cell receptor beta chains from one sample, sequenced in a study of T cell responses to AZD1222 COVID-19 vaccine. Some clones are missing from TCRdb's copy, which holds only in-frame ones; the method was immunoSEQ multiplex PCR. The repertoire holds about 55,000 clones, with 89% as singletons. The source was peripheral blood, collected on day 0 of AZD1222 vaccination. The receptor source for this set is an adult in good health. Each CDR3 is given with its conserved first and last residue. A D gene is named only where the DNA matches it firmly. Clone size is stated in some rows and not others, as once, few, many or a class when expanded.

17	TRBV7-9	TRBD1	TRBJ2-1	-	CASSLEVGTGGRNEQFF	TGTGCCAGCAGCTTAGAAGTAGGGACAGGGGGCAGGAATGAGCAGTTCTTC
15	TRBV15	TRBD1	TRBJ2-7	once	CATSIGPGQGDEQYF	TGTGCCACCAGCATTGGTCCGGGACAGGGCGACGAGCAGTACTTC
12	TRBV6-5	TRBD1	TRBJ1-1	-	CASRGQGSEAFF	TGTGCCAGCAGGGGACAGGGGTCTGAAGCTTTCTTT
16	TRBV2	TRBD1	TRBJ1-2	-	CASSPSGTGGVYGYTF	TGTGCCAGCAGTCCCAGCGGGACAGGGGGCGTCTATGGCTACACCTTC
14	TRBV6-5	TRBD2	TRBJ2-7	-	CASSPAGVGYEQYF	TGTGCCAGCAGCCCGGCGGGAGTGGGCTACGAGCAGTACTTC
14	TRBV2	-	TRBJ1-6	-	CASSEARSRSPLHF	TGTGCCAGCAGTGAAGCTCGGTCTCGGTCACCCCTCCACTTT
12	TRBV7-2	-	TRBJ1-6	-	CASSLGRSPLHF	TGTGCCAGCAGCTTAGGTCGTTCACCCCTCCACTTT
12	TRBV7-9	-	TRBJ1-6	-	CASQSDGSPLHF	TGTGCCAGCCAATCAGACGGTTCACCCCTCCACTTT
15	TRBV7-6	-	TRBJ2-2	-	CASSLTGQAAGELFF	TGTGCCAGCAGCTTAACTGGGCAGGCGGCGGGGGAGCTGTTTTTT
15	TRBV5-1	-	TRBJ2-2	-	CASSTDVWNTGELFF	TGCGCCAGCAGTACGGACGTTTGGAACACCGGGGAGCTGTTTTTT
17	TRBV4-1	-	TRBJ1-5	-	CASSQEGRVGSNQPQHF	TGCGCCAGCAGCCAAGAGGGCAGGGTTGGGAGCAATCAGCCCCAGCATTTT
15	TRBV7-3	-	TRBJ2-3	-	CASSSWGASPNTQYF	TGTGCCAGCAGCTCATGGGGGGCTAGCCCGAATACGCAGTATTTT
14	TRBV19	-	TRBJ1-3	once	CASTGRTSGNTIYF	TGTGCCAGTACGGGCAGAACCTCTGGAAACACCATATATTTT
14	TRBV7-9	TRBD2	TRBJ2-7	-	CASSPGLAGIEQYF	TGTGCCAGCAGCCCGGGACTAGCGGGTATCGAGCAGTACTTC
11	TRBV20-1	-	TRBJ2-5	-	CSAAASETQYF	TGCAGTGCAGCGGCGTCGGAGACCCAGTACTTC
16	TRBV5-5	TRBD2	TRBJ2-2	-	CASSLAAGGPFGELFF	TGTGCCAGCAGCTTGGCAGCGGGAGGGCCTTTCGGGGAGCTGTTTTTT
16	TRBV28	-	TRBJ2-7	-	CASSFPGASGSYEQYF	TGTGCCAGCAGTTTTCCGGGGGCCTCCGGGTCCTACGAGCAGTACTTC
14	TRBV7-8	-	TRBJ2-7	-	CASSLDGSSYEQYF	TGTGCCAGCAGCTTGGACGGGTCCTCCTACGAGCAGTACTTC
15	TRBV5-1	-	TRBJ1-2	-	CASSFNLDIPYGYTF	TGCGCCAGCAGCTTTAACCTGGACATACCCTATGGCTACACCTTC
15	TRBV19	-	TRBJ2-1	once	CASISESRAYNEQFF	TGTGCCAGTATCAGCGAATCTAGGGCGTACAATGAGCAGTTCTTC
12	TRBV15	TRBD1	TRBJ2-7	once	CATSSTGVEQYF	TGTGCCACCAGCTCCACAGGGGTCGAGCAGTACTTC
16	TRBV6-6	-	TRBJ1-6	-	CASSSRTRSGLSPLHF	TGTGCCAGCAGTTCCAGGACCCGATCGGGACTCTCACCCCTCCACTTT
15	TRBV29-1	-	TRBJ1-3	-	CSADNRRGSGNTIYF	TGCAGCGCGGACAACCGCAGGGGCTCTGGAAACACCATATATTTT
16	TRBV14	-	TRBJ2-1	-	CASSQDDLLSYNEQFF	TGTGCCAGCAGCCAAGATGACTTGCTCTCCTACAATGAGCAGTTCTTC
13	TRBV27	-	TRBJ1-2	-	CASRLGGNYGYTF	TGTGCCAGTAGGTTGGGGGGTAACTATGGCTACACCTTC
13	TRBV11-2	-	TRBJ2-4	-	CASSEGERGIQYF	TGTGCCAGCAGCGAGGGGGAAAGGGGCATTCAGTACTTC
15	TRBV11-2	-	TRBJ1-1	-	CASSPGGSLNTEAFF	TGTGCCAGCAGCCCCGGTGGGTCCCTGAACACTGAAGCTTTCTTT
16	TRBV3-1/TRBV3-2	TRBD1	TRBJ1-3	-	CASSQAAGGGGNTIYF	TGTGCCAGCAGCCAAGCTGCAGGGGGCGGCGGAAACACCATATATTTT
16	TRBV9	TRBD2	TRBJ2-7	-	CASSVSGTSGSHEQYF	TGTGCCAGCAGCGTGTCGGGGACTAGCGGGAGCCACGAGCAGTACTTC
15	TRBV7-2	TRBD1	TRBJ1-1	once	CASSLAGQGNTEAFF	TGTGCCAGCAGCTTAGCGGGACAGGGGAACACTGAAGCTTTCTTT
15	TRBV5-1	-	TRBJ1-2	-	CASSPGRATNYGYTF	TGCGCCAGCAGCCCGGGTCGGGCCACTAACTATGGCTACACCTTC
15	TRBV4-2	-	TRBJ2-7	-	CASSQDRRGGSEQYF	TGTGCCAGCAGCCAAGATCGACGGGGCGGCTCCGAGCAGTACTTC
13	TRBV5-1	-	TRBJ2-5	-	CASSLGGSETQYF	TGCGCCAGCAGCTTGGGGGGCTCGGAGACCCAGTACTTC
13	TRBV5-4	-	TRBJ1-2	-	CASSLSRGYGYTF	TGTGCCAGCAGCTTGTCACGGGGCTATGGCTACACCTTC
12	TRBV20-1	TRBD1	TRBJ1-2	-	CSASTGVGGYTF	TGCAGTGCTAGTACAGGGGTGGGTGGCTACACCTTC
15	TRBV5-1	-	TRBJ2-1	once	CASSLAEESYNEQFF	TGCGCCAGCAGCTTGGCCGAGGAAAGTTACAATGAGCAGTTCTTC
16	TRBV5-1	TRBD1	TRBJ1-1	-	CASSLLDRGKGTEAFF	TGCGCCAGCAGCTTGTTGGACAGGGGTAAAGGCACTGAAGCTTTCTTT
17	TRBV7-2	TRBD2	TRBJ2-3	-	CASSSTGTSGPTDTQYF	TGTGCCAGCAGCTCCACGGGGACTAGCGGACCCACAGATACGCAGTATTTT
14	TRBV7-9	-	TRBJ2-1	-	CASSRQRAYNEQFF	TGTGCCAGCAGTCGCCAGCGGGCCTACAATGAGCAGTTCTTC
13	TRBV7-9	-	TRBJ2-7	-	CASSLAQGYEQYF	TGTGCCAGCAGCTTAGCCCAGGGCTACGAGCAGTACTTC
16	TRBV21-1	-	TRBJ2-1	-	CASSKRVGTGNNEQFF	-
15	TRBV15	-	TRBJ2-3	-	CATSRPNRNRDTQYF	TGTGCCACCAGCAGGCCCAACAGGAACAGGGATACGCAGTATTTT
19	TRBV5-1	-	TRBJ1-3	-	CASSLVSRRYHTDGNTIYF	TGCGCCAGCAGCTTGGTTAGCCGGAGGTACCATACCGATGGAAACACCATATATTTT
12	TRBV20-1	-	TRBJ1-4	-	CSASYRTEKLFF	TGCAGTGCTAGTTACAGGACTGAAAAACTGTTTTTT
13	TRBV18	-	TRBJ1-1	few	CASSPSTGPEAFF	TGTGCCAGCTCACCCTCGACAGGACCTGAAGCTTTCTTT
13	TRBV30	-	TRBJ1-5	once	CAWSVQGNQPQHF	TGTGCCTGGAGTGTGCAGGGGAATCAGCCCCAGCATTTT
14	TRBV19	-	TRBJ1-5	once	CASRSGPGVQPQHF	TGTGCCAGTAGGTCGGGCCCCGGGGTGCAGCCCCAGCATTTT
14	TRBV27	TRBD1	TRBJ1-2	-	CASSLYGDSYGYTF	TGTGCCAGCAGTTTATACGGGGACAGCTATGGCTACACCTTC